Sequencing of this T cell receptor (beta chain) was carried out in a study of shared clonotypes between healthy human individuals. This table comes from immunoSEQ multiplex PCR, and its TCRdb copy is limited to in-frame clones, with some not included. The table lists over a million clones, approximately 97% of them singletons, with roughly 1.1% in the top ten. Study-wide results and caveats: Sorted-subset sequencing was shown by rarefaction to be incomplete despite large depth.

The V gene's germline CDR1 is MGHRA and CDR2 YSYEKL. CDR3 length equals 15 residues. The V end was cut by 4 bases, the J end by 9 bases, with 22 bases between. In the case of this clone: Its antigen remains unknown.

The sample taken for sequencing was naive CD4+ T cells sorted from blood. The subset was: CD45RA+ positively selected. The chain links TRBV4-1 to TRBJ2-7; D possibly uses TRBD1 or TRBD2 (5 bases each). This TCR came from a man aged 25 to 40 in good health. The CDR3 loop reads CASSPSYRGQSTQYF. In DNA, the CDR3 is TGCGCCAGCAGCCCCTCCTACCGGGGCCAAAGCACGCAGTACTTC.